A single sample gave rise to the 17 T cell receptor beta chains below, sequenced in a study of T-cell reconstitution after alpha-beta-depleted transplantation in children. This sample's TCRbeta library carried unique molecular identifier barcodes. TCRdb reprocessed the PCR reads with MiXCR, giving one entry per CDR3 protein. The profile covers some 500,000 distinct CDR3 sequences, with approximately 32% appearing a single time and 2% to 3% taken by the ten largest. Specimen: PBMCs from the stem cell graft donor, collected from the stem cell graft. These receptors came from a human donor who donated a stem cell graft to a child with aplastic anemia.

The chain carries TRBV27 and TRBJ1-2, with 9 bases matching TRBD1. Germline V gene sequence: CDR1 MNHEY, CDR2 SMNVEV (reference sequence). Trimming took 6 bases from V and 5 from J; bases not matched to a gene: 7. This CDR3 has 14 amino acids. This CDR3 is CASRRDRARYGYTF. DNA of the CDR3: TGTGCCAGCAGGAGGGACAGGGCGAGATATGGCTACACCTTC.

V usage is TRBV6-5 and J usage is TRBJ1-6, with D possibly being TRBD1 (6 bases). The CDR3 has 15 residues. In germline, CDR1 is MNHEY, CDR2 SVGAGI. Trimming took off 2 bases at V and 6 bases at J, with 11 bases between the two ends. The CDR3 loop reads CASSYGTRSNSPLHF. CDR3 DNA sequence: TGTGCCAGCAGTTACGGGACACGATCTAATTCACCCCTCCACTTT.

The table lists this clonotype with a few counts. The chain recombines TRBV12-3 or TRBV12-4 with TRBJ1-5, with D unclear. CDR3 size: 12 residues. With 2 bases removed from V and 7 bases from J, the gap between germline ends came to 6 bases. The CDR3: CASSLPGQPQHF. In nucleotides, the CDR3 is TGTGCCAGCAGTTTACCCGGGCAGCCCCAGCATTTT.

This clonotype came up a few times. V usage is TRBV29-1 and J usage is TRBJ2-2, with 10 nucleotides matching TRBD2. The germline V gene has CDR1 SQVTM and CDR2 ANQGSEA. The CDR3 is 14 amino acids. The V and J ends lost 7 bases and 4 bases, in that order; junction bases with no gene match: 6. This CDR3 is CSAVGLAVTGELFF. The CDR3, as DNA: TGCAGCGCTGTCGGACTAGCGGTCACCGGGGAGCTGTTTTTT.

The rearrangement links TRBV29-1 to TRBJ2-3; D gene unclear. V lost 7 bases and J lost 2, with 13 bases in between. This CDR3 is built from 13 residues. From germline, CDR1 is SQVTM and CDR2 ANQGSEA. The CDR3 DNA reads as TGCAGCGCCCCTTCTGTCTACACAGATACGCAGTATTTT. Protein sequence: CSAPSVYTDTQYF.

The CDR3: CASSPQWLPGGYTF. CDR3 sequence (DNA): TGTGCCAGCAGCCCACAATGGTTGCCCGGGGGCTACACCTTC. The J gene is TRBJ1-2, the V gene TRBV9; D unresolved. V gave up 4 bases and J gave up 8 bases, with 18 bases separating them. CDR3 length: 14 residues. Germline CDR1 is SGDLS and CDR2 is YYNGEE.

The chain carries TRBV7-2 and TRBJ1-2; 7 bases align to TRBD1. V was pared by 5 bases and J by 5 bases, with 11 bases of the junction left unmatched. The CDR3 spans 15 residues. Germline values: CDR1 SGHTA, CDR2 FQGNSA. The CDR3, as DNA: TGTGCCAGCAGCCCGGGACAGCTCGAAATTTATGGCTACACCTTC. Translated: CASSPGQLEIYGYTF.

The CDR3 reads CASIPSGVGTEAFF. CDR3 in DNA: TGTGCCAGCATACCTTCAGGGGTGGGCACTGAAGCTTTCTTT. The gene calls are TRBV12-3 or TRBV12-4 and TRBJ1-1, with D perhaps TRBD1 (6 bases). This CDR3 region has 14 residues. V gave up 7 bases and J gave up 4 bases, with 16 bases separating them.

The sample holds a few counts of this clonotype. The chain carries TRBV12-3 or TRBV12-4 and TRBJ1-1; D gene unclear. Trimming took 3 bases from V and 6 from J, leaving 14 bases between them. The CDR3 covers 14 residues. As DNA, the CDR3 is TGTGCCAGCAGTTTCGACCCAGGTTTGGCTGAAGCTTTCTTT. As protein: CASSFDPGLAEAFF.

The rearrangement links TRBV18 to TRBJ2-4; possible D gene TRBD2, 6 bases. The V end lost 4 bases, the J end lost 2 bases, and 18 bases lay between the germline ends. Germline V gene lookup returns CDR1 KGHSH and CDR2 LQKENI. The CDR3 is 17 residues long. The CDR3 region has the DNA TGTGCCAGCTCACGGACGGAAGCGGGCCTAACCAAAAACATTCAGTACTTC. Protein: CASSRTEAGLTKNIQYF.

This clonotype was seen repeatedly, ten times or more. The gene calls are TRBV20-1 and TRBJ1-1; TRBD1 is a possible D gene (6 bases). Germline values: CDR1 DFQATT, CDR2 SNEGSKA (reference sequence). Deletions cut 7 bases from V and 4 bases from J, with 16 bases between. The CDR3 totals 13 residues. The chain's CDR3 is CSVPGQTVTEAFF. CDR3 coding DNA: TGCAGTGTCCCAGGACAGACGGTCACTGAAGCTTTCTTT.

The chain has TRBV6-2 or TRBV6-3 and TRBJ1-1; D is uncertain. In germline, CDR1 is MNHEY, CDR2 SVGEGT. This CDR3 has 16 residues. The germline V and J ends were trimmed by 2 bases and 1 base, with 14 bases remaining between them. The CDR3 DNA follows: TGTGCCAGCAGTTACGGTGGACGGAGCCCGAACACTGAAGCTTTCTTT. Translating gives CASSYGGRSPNTEAFF.

This clonotype was counted many times. The chain combines TRBV4-3 with TRBJ2-5, with D tentatively TRBD1 or TRBD2 (5 bases each). Germline CDR1 is LGHNA and CDR2 is YSLEER. This CDR3 has 14 amino acids. Between the trimmed V and J ends, which lost 4 bases and 1 base, there was a span of 10 bases. The DNA of the CDR3 is TGCGCCAGCAGCCCGGGACGATCCCAAGAGACCCAGTACTTC. This codes for CASSPGRSQETQYF.

The chain carries TRBV12-5 and TRBJ1-1, with 7 bases that match TRBD1. Germline assignment: CDR1 LGHNT and CDR2 FRNRAP. The CDR3 covers 17 residues. V gave up 0 bases and J gave up 3 bases; unmatched junction bases: 10. CDR3 nucleotide sequence: TGTGCTAGTGGTTTGGTACGGACAGGCGATTACTACACTGAAGCTTTCTTT. Protein product: CASGLVRTGDYYTEAFF.

The chain has TRBV20-1 and TRBJ2-1, with D uncertain. V was trimmed by 5 bases and J by 9 bases, leaving 17 bases between them. Germline V gene data show CDR1 as DFQATT and CDR2 as SNEGSKA (reference sequence). There are 13 residues in the CDR3. This CDR3 reads CSAPNRPGGEQFF. The CDR3 DNA reads as TGCAGTGCTCCTAATCGTCCCGGCGGTGAGCAGTTCTTC.

The chain has TRBV25-1 and TRBJ2-1; either TRBD1 or TRBD2 may fit D (5 bases each). The CDR3 runs to 13 residues. V was shortened by 8 bases and J by 7 bases, with 15 bases between the two germline ends. Looked up from germline, CDR1 is MGHDK and CDR2 is SYGVNS. The CDR3 DNA reads TGTGCCAGCCTTGACCGTTGGGGGAATGAGCAGTTCTTC. As protein: CASLDRWGNEQFF.

This clonotype has more than one count but fewer than ten. As DNA, the CDR3 is TGTGCCAGCAGCCATAGCGGGAGCCTCGAGACCCAGTACTTC. As protein: CASSHSGSLETQYF. The rearrangement uses TRBV7-9 and TRBJ2-5; 9 positions agree with TRBD2. V gave up 5 bases and J gave up 5 bases; unmatched junction bases: 6. CDR1 SEHNR and CDR2 FQNEAQ come from the germline V gene (reference sequence). This CDR3 is built from 14 residues.